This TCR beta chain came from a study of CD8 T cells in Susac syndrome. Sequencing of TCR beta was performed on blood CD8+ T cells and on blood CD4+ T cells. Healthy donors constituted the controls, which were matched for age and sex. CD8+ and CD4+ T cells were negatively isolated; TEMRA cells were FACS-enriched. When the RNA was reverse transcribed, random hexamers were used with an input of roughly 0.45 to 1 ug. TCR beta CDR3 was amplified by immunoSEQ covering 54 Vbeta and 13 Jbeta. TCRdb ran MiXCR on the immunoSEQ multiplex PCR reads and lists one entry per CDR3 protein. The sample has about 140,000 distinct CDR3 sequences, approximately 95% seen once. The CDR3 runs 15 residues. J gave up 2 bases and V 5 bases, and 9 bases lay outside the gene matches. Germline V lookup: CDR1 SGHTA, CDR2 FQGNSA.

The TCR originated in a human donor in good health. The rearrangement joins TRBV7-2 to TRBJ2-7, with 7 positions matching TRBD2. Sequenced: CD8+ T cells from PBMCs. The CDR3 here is CASSPLGGSPYEQYF. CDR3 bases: TGTGCCAGCAGCCCCCTGGGGGGGAGCCCCTACGAGCAGTACTTC.